One sample yielded the 25 T cell receptor beta chains listed below, sequenced in a study of OX40 agonist ivuxolimab in advanced cancers. Using immunoSEQ multiplex PCR, the repertoire was profiled, and TCRdb retains in-frame clones only, with some absent. The table records 90,000 to 100,000 clones, 70% to 90% of them present only once. Sample: CD4+ or CD8+ T cells sorted from blood, taken in a trial of the OX40 agonist ivuxolimab. These receptors came from an adult with an advanced solid tumor such as melanoma, head and neck, liver or kidney cancer.

The chain has TRBV5-5 and TRBJ2-3; the D is unclear. Between the trimmed V and J ends, which lost 0 bases and 5 bases, there was a span of 13 bases. The CDR3 is 15 residues long. Germline V gene sequence: CDR1 SGHKS, CDR2 YYEKEE (reference sequence). Here the CDR3 DNA reads TGTGCCAGCAGCTTGGGCGACTCATCGGGAGATACGCAGTATTTT. It is translated as CASSLGDSSGDTQYF.

The chain uses TRBV7-3 and TRBJ2-5, with D possibly being TRBD2 (7 bases). The V gene lost 4 bases and the J gene lost 4 bases, with 16 bases spanning the gap. Germline-derived CDR1 and CDR2 are SGHTA and FQGTGA. The CDR3 has 15 amino acids. CDR3 coding DNA: TGTGCCAGCAGCTCTAGTGGGGGGGCGTCAGAGACCCAGTACTTC. Its protein is CASSSSGGASETQYF.

This clone came up once. J is TRBJ1-2 and V is TRBV27; 7 bases fit TRBD1. J lost 7 bases, V lost 5 bases, and 10 bases had no gene match. Germline lookup yields CDR1 MNHEY and CDR2 SMNVEV (reference sequence). This CDR3 has 14 residues. This chain's CDR3 is CASSTQGPTIGYTF. In DNA form, the CDR3 reads TGTGCCAGCAGTACACAGGGGCCGACTATTGGCTACACCTTC.

The chain is built from TRBV14 and TRBJ1-1, with a tentative D call TRBD1 (5 bases). The CDR3 is 14 amino acids. CDR1 SGHDN and CDR2 FVKESK come from the germline V gene. Trimming left V 4 bases short and J 9 bases short, with 18 bases between. The CDR3 nucleotides are TGTGCCAGCAGCCCGTTGCGGGACGGGTTACAAGCTTTCTTT. It yields the protein CASSPLRDGLQAFF.

This chain joins TRBV5-1 and TRBJ2-1; TRBD1 matches 9 bases. The trim removed 0 bases at V and 2 bases at J, leaving 0 bases unmatched. The CDR3 has 15 residues. Germline V gives CDR1 SGHRS, CDR2 YFSETQ. CDR3 bases: TGCGCCAGCAGCTTGGGGGACAGGGCCTACAATGAGCAGTTCTTC. Translated: CASSLGDRAYNEQFF.

The chain combines TRBV7-9 with TRBJ2-7, with 12 bases identical to TRBD1. Looked up from germline, CDR1 is SEHNR and CDR2 is FQNEAQ (reference sequence). V was pared by 5 bases and J by 7 bases, with 9 bases of the junction left unmatched. This CDR3 has 15 residues. The CDR3: CASSIPGQGAGEQYF. The DNA for the CDR3 is TGTGCCAGCAGCATACCGGGACAGGGGGCAGGTGAGCAGTACTTC.

The rearrangement uses TRBV18 and TRBJ2-3; unclear D gene. The CDR3 has 17 residues. V lost 3 bases and J 4 bases, leaving 20 bases between the germline ends. Germline CDR1 reads KGHSH; CDR2 reads LQKENI. In DNA form, the CDR3 reads TGTGCCAGCTCACCGACAATCGGAACCTCGGCCCCAGATACGCAGTATTTT. It codes for CASSPTIGTSAPDTQYF.

The chain is built from TRBV5-5 and TRBJ2-7, with unresolved D. The CDR3 totals 14 residues. V lost 9 bases and J 1 base, leaving 17 bases between the germline ends. Germline loops: CDR1 SGHKS, CDR2 YYEKEE (reference sequence). CDR3 bases: TGTGCCACTCAAACTGACCCGGGTTCCTACGAGCAGTACTTC. Translation: CATQTDPGSYEQYF. The whole variable domain, remainder taken from reference TRBV5-5 and TRBJ2-7, is DAGVTQSPTHLIKTRGQQVTLRCSPISGHKSVSWYQQVLGQGPQFIFQYYEKEERGRGNFPDRFSARQFPNYSSELNVNALLLGDSALYLCATQTDPGSYEQYFGPGTRLTVT.

This clone was seen just once. The V and J genes are TRBV29-1 and TRBJ2-7; 7 positions match TRBD1. In germline, CDR1 is SQVTM, CDR2 ANQGSEA. The CDR3 has 13 residues. V lost 4 bases and J lost 2; bases outside the gene matches: 5. The CDR3 loop reads CSVGTGTAYEQYF. Here the CDR3 DNA reads TGCAGCGTTGGTACCGGGACAGCCTACGAGCAGTACTTC.

V is TRBV5-1 and J is TRBJ2-5; unclear D gene. The CDR3 is made up of 13 amino acids. V lost 4 bases and J 4 bases, leaving 11 bases between the germline ends. Germline CDR1 SGHRS, CDR2 YFSETQ. The CDR3 DNA follows: TGCGCCAGCAGCATTAGTGTGGGAGAGACCCAGTACTTC. The encoded protein is CASSISVGETQYF. Together with reference TRBV5-1 and TRBJ2-5, the CDR3 gives the full variable domain: KAGVTQTPRYLIKTRGQQVTLSCSPISGHRSVSWYQQTPGQGLQFLFEYFSETQRNKGNFPGRFSGRQFSNSRSEMNVSTLELGDSALYLCASSISVGETQYFGPGTRLLVL.

CDR3 region: CASSSYRANSPLHF. The CDR3 DNA sequence: TGTGCCAGCAGTTCCTACAGGGCTAATTCACCCCTCCACTTT. The chain uses TRBV7-2 and TRBJ1-6, with D tentatively TRBD1 (6 bases). Germline-derived CDR1 and CDR2 are SGHTA and FQGNSA. The CDR3 loop spans 14 amino acids. The V end was cut by 6 bases, the J end by 6 bases, with 12 bases between.

This clone was counted a few times. This rearrangement joins TRBV5-4 to TRBJ2-2; D may match TRBD1 or TRBD2 (5 bases each). Germline CDR1 is SGHNT and CDR2 is YYREEE (reference sequence). CDR3 length: 15 residues. Deletions cut 3 bases from V and 1 base from J, with 10 bases between. The chain's CDR3 is CASSYSGGNTGELFF. For the CDR3, the DNA is TGTGCCAGCAGCTATAGTGGGGGGAACACCGGGGAGCTGTTTTTT.

This clone was found once. The J gene is TRBJ2-5, the V gene TRBV7-2; D remains ambiguous. The V gene's germline CDR1 is SGHTA and CDR2 FQGNSA. The V and J ends lost 1 base and 2 bases respectively, with 14 bases between them. CDR3 length: 16 amino acids. The CDR3 sequence is CASSLGFGRQQETQYF. The CDR3 bases are TGTGCCAGCAGCTTAGGGTTCGGGCGGCAACAAGAGACCCAGTACTTC.

The J gene is TRBJ2-4, the V gene TRBV7-2; D possibly uses TRBD1 or TRBD2 (5 bases each). This CDR3 comprises 13 residues. V was shortened by 3 bases and J by 5 bases, with 8 bases between the two germline ends. Germline CDR1 reads SGHTA; CDR2 reads FQGNSA. The CDR3 nucleotides read TGTGCCAGCAGCTTGAGGGGCGAAAACATTCAGTACTTC. Translating gives CASSLRGENIQYF.

This chain connects TRBV14 to TRBJ2-7; D call uncertain. The ends were cut back, 4 bases at V and 0 bases at J, with 13 bases in the middle. The CDR3 spans 15 residues. Per the germline V gene, CDR1 is SGHDN and CDR2 is FVKESK. CDR3 in DNA: TGTGCCAGCAGCCCTGGACGTATAAGCTCCTACGAGCAGTACTTC. Amino acid sequence: CASSPGRISSYEQYF.

The chain recombines TRBV6-6 with TRBJ1-2, with 9 bases matching TRBD1. Per the germline V gene, CDR1 is MNHNY and CDR2 is SVGAGI (reference sequence). V trimming: 5 bases; J trimming: 8 bases; junction bases outside the gene matches: 3. CDR3 size: 12 residues. The CDR3 DNA reads TGTGCCAGCAGTACAGGGGGCCGGGGCTACACCTTC. This translates into CASSTGGRGYTF.

The rearrangement joins TRBV28 to TRBJ1-5; no clear D. Germline lookup yields CDR1 MDHEN and CDR2 SYDVKM. This CDR3 region has 11 residues. Trimming left V 3 bases short and J 5 bases short, with 2 bases between. CDR3 in amino acids: CASSLHQPQHF. The CDR3 DNA is TGTGCCAGCAGTTTGCATCAGCCCCAGCATTTT.

The CDR3 protein is CASSAYNAGSYNSPLHF. CDR3 in DNA: TGTGCCAGCAGCGCCTACAATGCGGGCTCCTATAATTCACCCCTCCACTTT. The chain combines TRBV14 with TRBJ1-6, with no clear D. This CDR3 has 17 amino acids. Germline lookup yields CDR1 SGHDN and CDR2 FVKESK. The V end was cut by 5 bases, the J end by 0 bases, with 14 bases between.

The V gene is TRBV5-1, the J gene TRBJ1-4; tentative D call: TRBD1 (6 bases). Germline-derived CDR1 and CDR2 are SGHRS and YFSETQ. Trimming left V 6 bases short and J 7 bases short, with 16 bases between. This CDR3 has 14 residues. CDR3 region: CASTKTGGGEKLFF. As DNA, the CDR3 is TGCGCCAGCACGAAGACAGGAGGAGGTGAAAAACTGTTTTTT.

This clone was detected only a few times. V gene TRBV18 combines with J gene TRBJ1-1; D is uncertain. Germline V gene lookup returns CDR1 KGHSH and CDR2 LQKENI. V was cut by 2 bases and J by 4 bases, with 14 bases left in between. CDR3 length: 15 amino acids. The chain's CDR3 is CASSPLEGSRTEAFF. CDR3 coding DNA: TGTGCCAGCTCACCATTGGAAGGGTCGCGCACTGAAGCTTTCTTT.

V and J are TRBV6-1 and TRBJ1-1; D not resolved. The V gene lost 5 bases and the J gene lost 4 bases, with 11 bases spanning the gap. This CDR3 is 13 amino acids long. Germline assignment: CDR1 MNHNS and CDR2 SASEGT. The CDR3 bases are TGTGCCAGCAGTTATAAGGGAGGCACTGAAGCTTTCTTT. It codes for CASSYKGGTEAFF.

The chain recombines TRBV5-1 with TRBJ2-1; unclear D gene. Germline values: CDR1 SGHRS, CDR2 YFSETQ. CDR3 length equals 11 residues. V was shortened by 4 bases and J by 5 bases, with 4 bases between the two germline ends. The CDR3 loop reads CASSINNEQFF. The DNA of the CDR3 is TGCGCCAGCAGCATTAACAATGAGCAGTTCTTC.

This clone appeared a single time. V is TRBV15 and J is TRBJ2-1, with unresolved D. Deletions cut 9 bases from V and 0 bases from J, with 15 bases between. Germline-derived CDR1 and CDR2 are LNHNV and YYDKDF (reference sequence). There are 15 residues in the CDR3. CDR3 residues: CATNKQIPSYNEQFF. In nucleotides, the CDR3 is TGTGCCACGAACAAACAGATCCCCTCCTACAATGAGCAGTTCTTC.

Here the CDR3 reads CASSLGGGEKLFF. CDR3 nucleotides: TGTGCCAGCAGCTTGGGGGGGGGCGAAAAACTGTTTTTT. V gene TRBV2 combines with J gene TRBJ1-4; the D gene is possibly TRBD1 (6 bases). V was clipped by 6 bases and J by 8 bases, with 13 bases between them. CDR3 length equals 13 residues. Germline assignment: CDR1 SNHLY and CDR2 FYNNEI. Variable domain in full (rest from reference TRBV2 and TRBJ1-4): EPEVTQTPSHQVTQMGQEVILRCVPISNHLYFYWYRQILGQKVEFLVSFYNNEISEKSEIFDDQFSVERPDGSNFTLKIRSTKLEDSAMYFCASSLGGGEKLFFGSGTQLSVL.

The chain joins TRBV10-3 to TRBJ2-1, with D hard to call. V was trimmed by 2 bases and J by 5 bases, leaving 10 bases between them. CDR3 length equals 14 residues. From germline, CDR1 is ENHRY and CDR2 SYGVKD. CDR3 in DNA: TGTGCCATCAGTGAGCCAGCCCGGGACAATGAGCAGTTCTTC. Residues: CAISEPARDNEQFF.